Presented here are 20 T cell receptor beta chains from one specimen sequenced in a study of PD-1 blockade in mismatch repair-deficient tumors. Here immunoSEQ multiplex PCR was the method, and the copy in TCRdb shows in-frame clones only, minus some. This repertoire shows tens of thousands of clones, approximately 84% found once; its top ten account for just over 2.5%. Sequencing was performed on peripheral blood, taken 12 weeks after starting pembrolizumab. The source is an adult with mismatch repair-deficient cancer.

The V gene is TRBV7-9, the J gene TRBJ1-1; D is possibly TRBD1 (5 bases). The CDR3 length is 16 residues. CDR1 and CDR2 (germline): SEHNR, FQNEAQ (reference sequence). The germline V and J ends were trimmed by 5 bases and 0 bases, with 16 bases remaining between them. The CDR3 is CASSGPLGGMNTEAFF. The CDR3 DNA sequence: TGTGCCAGCAGCGGACCCCTGGGGGGGATGAACACTGAAGCTTTCTTT.

V gene TRBV6-5 combines with J gene TRBJ1-2; 8 nucleotides match TRBD1. The CDR3 sequence is 13 residues long. V was clipped by 4 bases and J by 4 bases; unmatched bases: 2. Per germline, CDR1 MNHEY and CDR2 SVGAGI. The CDR3 DNA is TGTGCCAGCAGTTGGGACAGGTCCTATGGCTACACCTTC. Its protein product is CASSWDRSYGYTF.

The rearrangement uses TRBV19 and TRBJ1-2; 9 positions match TRBD1. V shed 9 bases and J 5 bases; nucleotides not matched to a gene: 1. This CDR3 region has 11 residues. Germline V gene lookup returns CDR1 LNHDA and CDR2 SQIVND (reference sequence). The CDR3 region has the DNA TGTGCCAGCGACAGGGGGTATGGCTACACCTTC. The encoded protein is CASDRGYGYTF.

V is TRBV7-9 and J is TRBJ1-1; D call uncertain. The germline gives CDR1 SEHNR, CDR2 FQNEAQ (reference sequence). This CDR3 has 14 residues. Trimming took 2 bases from V and 4 from J, leaving 11 bases between them. CDR3 sequence: CASSLTGWGTEAFF. CDR3 coding DNA: TGTGCCAGCAGCTTAACGGGTTGGGGCACTGAAGCTTTCTTT.

The chain is built from TRBV7-8 and TRBJ1-1; D not resolved. Per the germline V gene, CDR1 is SGHVS and CDR2 is FQNEAQ. V was clipped by 5 bases and J by 3 bases, with 13 bases between them. The CDR3 covers 14 residues. DNA of the CDR3: TGTGCCAGCAGCCCCTCGGGTGTATACACTGAAGCTTTCTTT. Encoded protein: CASSPSGVYTEAFF.

The CDR3 loop reads CASSSIADRVAGQYF. The CDR3 coding sequence is TGTGCCAGCAGCTCGATAGCCGACCGAGTCGCGGGGCAGTACTTC. J is TRBJ2-7 and V is TRBV7-2, with D tentatively TRBD2 (5 bases). Trimming took 4 bases from V and 9 from J, leaving 22 bases between them. The CDR3 is 15 residues long. Germline values: CDR1 SGHTA, CDR2 FQGNSA.

This clone was picked up a small number of times. This chain joins TRBV6-1 and TRBJ1-3; maybe TRBD1 (5 bases). The CDR3 contains 14 residues. Trimming left V 5 bases short and J 4 bases short, with 12 bases between. Germline lookup yields CDR1 MNHNS and CDR2 SASEGT. CDR3 coding DNA: TGTGCCAGCAGTCCCGACAGACACGGAAACACCATATATTTT. Its protein is CASSPDRHGNTIYF.

This chain connects TRBV29-1 to TRBJ2-1; weak D call: TRBD2 (5 bases). The CDR3 sequence is 13 residues long. Germline CDR1 SQVTM, CDR2 ANQGSEA. Trimming shortened V by 4 bases and J by 5 bases, and 12 bases separated the two germline ends. CDR3 protein: CSVGGSPNNEQFF. As DNA, the CDR3 is TGCAGCGTTGGAGGGAGCCCCAACAATGAGCAGTTCTTC.

This chain connects TRBV30 to TRBJ1-1, with D perhaps TRBD1 (6 bases). Between the trimmed V and J ends, which lost 3 bases and 8 bases, there was a span of 16 bases. This CDR3 is built from 13 residues. The germline CDR1 and CDR2 sequences are GTSNPN and SVGIG (reference sequence). This CDR3 reads CAWSARGDLEAFF. The CDR3 DNA reads as TGTGCCTGGAGCGCGAGGGGGGATCTCGAAGCTTTCTTT.

This chain connects TRBV11-2 to TRBJ2-1; 11 positions agree with TRBD2. V lost 6 bases to trimming and J lost 6 bases; unmatched junction nucleotides: 7. The CDR3 loop spans 15 amino acids. Germline CDR1 SGHAT, CDR2 FQNNGV. Written as DNA, the CDR3 is TGTGCCAGCAGGGCCCTAGCGGGAGGAGTCAATGAGCAGTTCTTC. Its translation is CASRALAGGVNEQFF.

This clone appeared a few times. The chain employs TRBV9 and TRBJ2-3; 11 bases agree with TRBD2. Germline CDR1 reads SGDLS; CDR2 reads YYNGEE. This CDR3 region has 16 residues. V gave up 3 bases and J gave up 1 base; unmatched junction bases: 4. This CDR3 is CASSDPLAGGTDTQYF. The CDR3 nucleotides read TGTGCCAGCAGCGATCCACTAGCGGGAGGCACAGATACGCAGTATTTT. The full variable domain, completed using reference TRBV9 and TRBJ2-3, is DSGVTQTPKHLITATGQRVTLRCSPRSGDLSVYWYQQSLDQGLQFLIQYYNGEERAKGNILERFSAQQFPDLHSELNLSSLELGDSALYFCASSDPLAGGTDTQYFGPGTRLTVL.

This clone came up once. V usage is TRBV7-2 and J usage is TRBJ1-1; TRBD1 is a possible D gene (6 bases). The CDR3 is made up of 12 amino acids. CDR1 is SGHTA and CDR2 is FQGNSA in the germline V gene. V lost 1 base, J lost 8 bases, and 8 bases lay in between. CDR3 sequence: CASSLGGGEAFF. The CDR3 region has the DNA TGTGCCAGCAGCTTAGGAGGGGGAGAAGCTTTCTTT.

The chain combines TRBV11-3 with TRBJ2-1, with TRBD2 as a possible D gene (6 bases). Germline lookup yields CDR1 SGHNT and CDR2 YENEEA. The CDR3 contains 14 residues. Trimming stripped 1 base from V and 6 bases from J, with 10 bases between. CDR3 region: CASSLAGSGNEQFF. The CDR3 DNA reads as TGTGCCAGCAGCTTAGCGGGTAGCGGCAATGAGCAGTTCTTC.

The rearrangement uses TRBV7-9 and TRBJ2-1; 9 bases agree with TRBD2. CDR3 size: 15 residues. Looked up from germline, CDR1 is SEHNR and CDR2 is FQNEAQ (reference sequence). Trimming cost V 6 bases and J 1 base; bases outside gene matches: 4. CDR3 coding DNA: TGTGCCAGCAGACAAACTAGCGGGTCCTACAATGAGCAGTTCTTC. Translation gives CASRQTSGSYNEQFF.

The chain has TRBV19 and TRBJ2-2; 8 nucleotides line up with TRBD2. Looked up from germline, CDR1 is LNHDA and CDR2 is SQIVND (reference sequence). V dropped 3 bases and J dropped 4; count of bases not matched to a gene: 10. The CDR3 is 17 amino acids. The CDR3 loop is CASSMGLAGAGTGELFF. The DNA of the CDR3 is TGTGCCAGTAGTATGGGCCTAGCGGGCGCAGGCACCGGGGAGCTGTTTTTT.

The V gene is TRBV2, the J gene TRBJ1-1, with D tentatively TRBD1 (6 bases). The CDR3 sequence is 13 residues long. Germline V gives CDR1 SNHLY, CDR2 FYNNEI. V lost 4 bases and J lost 2, with 8 bases in between. DNA of the CDR3: TGTGCCAGCAGTGGGACAGTTAACACTGAAGCTTTCTTT. Translating it yields CASSGTVNTEAFF. The full variable domain, in which reference TRBV2 and TRBJ1-1 provide the parts outside the CDR3, is EPEVTQTPSHQVTQMGQEVILRCVPISNHLYFYWYRQILGQKVEFLVSFYNNEISEKSEIFDDQFSVERPDGSNFTLKIRSTKLEDSAMYFCASSGTVNTEAFFGQGTRLTVV.

The chain couples TRBV28 to TRBJ1-5; 10 nucleotides match TRBD1. The CDR3 covers 16 residues. CDR1 MDHEN and CDR2 SYDVKM come from the germline V gene. V lost 6 bases and J lost 5; bases outside the gene matches: 10. CDR3: CASSPRDRGFDQPQHF. The CDR3 nucleotides read TGTGCCAGCAGCCCACGGGACAGGGGTTTCGATCAGCCCCAGCATTTT.

This chain connects TRBV4-2 to TRBJ2-1; 10 positions agree with TRBD2. Germline-derived CDR1 and CDR2 are LGHNA and YNFKEQ. The CDR3 consists of 18 residues. Germline trimming cut 4 bases from V and 4 bases from J; bases unmatched to any gene: 13. The CDR3 loop is CASSPMSSGRVSYNEQFF. CDR3 bases: TGTGCCAGCAGCCCCATGTCTAGCGGGAGAGTTTCTTACAATGAGCAGTTCTTC.

This chain connects TRBV12-5 to TRBJ2-5, with 7 bases identical to TRBD1. CDR1 LGHNT and CDR2 FRNRAP come from the germline V gene. The CDR3 totals 14 residues. V lost 4 bases and J lost 3; bases outside the gene matches: 5. The DNA for the CDR3 is TGTGCTAGTGGTTGGGGACAGTTGGAAGAGACCCAGTACTTC. Protein: CASGWGQLEETQYF.

The rearrangement joins TRBV6-5 to TRBJ2-7; D gene unclear. The V end was cut by 2 bases, the J end by 3 bases, with 14 bases between. CDR1 is MNHEY, CDR2 SVGAGI, per germline. The CDR3 loop spans 15 amino acids. This chain's CDR3 is CASSYNQLLLYEQYF. The DNA of the CDR3 is TGTGCCAGCAGTTACAATCAGTTATTACTCTACGAGCAGTACTTC.